This T cell receptor beta chain was observed in a study of vaccination effects on CD4 cells after COVID-19. Notes on this clone: Its antigen is not known.

Study-wide points: Within healthy vaccinees, only 1 of 255 vaccine-induced clones displayed cross-reactivity with common cold coronaviruses.

Method: immunoSEQ multiplex PCR; TCRdb's copy keeps in-frame clones and lacks some. In the table there are about 45,000 clones, under 80% of which are singletons. CD4+ T cells were isolated after about nine days of culture. Each person got two doses of an mRNA SARS-CoV-2 vaccine, BNT162b2 or mRNA-1273. At days 3 and 7, half of the medium was exchanged for IL-2 medium. The V gene's germline CDR1 is MNHNY and CDR2 SVGAGI (reference sequence). The ends were cut back, 5 bases at V and 5 bases at J, with 15 bases in the middle. This CDR3 contains 14 residues. The V call is TRBV6-6, the J call TRBJ1-1; perhaps TRBD1 as D (6 bases). The receptor comes from a human donor who received a COVID-19 vaccine. The specimen comprised CD4+ T cells from PBMCs cultured without peptide, sampled after COVID-19 vaccination. CDR3 nucleotides: TGTGCCAGCAGTGAGAGGGGGAGAGGGACTGAAGCTTTCTTT. Its translation: CASSERGRGTEAFF.